The entry below describes one T cell receptor beta chain. This record belongs to a study of T cell changes during pregnancy in multiple sclerosis. Germline values: CDR1 SQVTM, CDR2 ANQGSEA. This CDR3 is built from 10 residues. Trimming removed 7 bases from V and 9 bases from J; junction bases left unmatched: 4. Profiled with immunoSEQ multiplex PCR; TCRdb holds only in-frame clones, not every one. The repertoire holds fewer than 25,000 clones, with around 86% as singletons. Specimen: CD4+ T cells from peripheral blood mononuclear cells, collected in the second trimester of pregnancy. This rearrangement joins TRBV29-1 to TRBJ2-3, with 7 bases identical to TRBD1. The TCR originated in a female donor in good health, enrolled as a control in a pregnancy study. For the CDR3, the DNA is TGCAGCGCCGGACAGGAAACGCAGTATTTT. Residues: CSAGQETQYF.